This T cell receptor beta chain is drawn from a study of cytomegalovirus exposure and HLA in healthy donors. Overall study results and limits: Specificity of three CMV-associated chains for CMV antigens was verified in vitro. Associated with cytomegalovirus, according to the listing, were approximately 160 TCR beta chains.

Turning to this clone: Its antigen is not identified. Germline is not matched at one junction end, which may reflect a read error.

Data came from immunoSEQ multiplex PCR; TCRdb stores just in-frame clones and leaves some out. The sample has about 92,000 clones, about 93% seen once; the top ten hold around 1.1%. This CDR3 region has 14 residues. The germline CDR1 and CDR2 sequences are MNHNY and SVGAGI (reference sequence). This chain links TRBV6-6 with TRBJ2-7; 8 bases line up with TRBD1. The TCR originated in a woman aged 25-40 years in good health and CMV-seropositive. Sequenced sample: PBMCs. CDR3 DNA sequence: TGTGCCAGCAGCTACTCGGGACAGGACTACGAGCAGTACTTC. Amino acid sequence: CASSYSGQDYEQYF.